The sequence of this T cell receptor beta chain was determined in a study of tissue T cells after allogeneic stem cell transplantation. Using immunoSEQ multiplex PCR, the repertoire was profiled, and TCRdb retains in-frame clones only, with some absent. The sample carries about 9,400 clones, 50% to 80% recorded once. Median post-mortem interval was roughly 9.5 hours for GI, liver, skin and lymphoid tissues. Overall study results and limits: TCR repertoires tracked anatomic similarity, regardless of disease or transplant status. Some tissue clones might be persisting host cells; their alloreactivity or antigen specificity was not determined.

A word on this clone: The antigen is undetermined.

The sequence came from a male donor at least 60 years old with lung cancer. Sample: tissue from the stomach, taken at autopsy.

The CDR3 nucleotides read TGTGCCAGCAGCAAGACAGGGTACGAGCAGTACTTC. It translates to CASSKTGYEQYF. The rearrangement uses TRBV5-4 and TRBJ2-7, with 7 bases aligning to TRBD1. This CDR3 comprises 12 residues. Germline V gene sequence: CDR1 SGHNT, CDR2 YYREEE (reference sequence). Trimming took 4 bases from V and 4 from J; bases not matched to a gene: 2.